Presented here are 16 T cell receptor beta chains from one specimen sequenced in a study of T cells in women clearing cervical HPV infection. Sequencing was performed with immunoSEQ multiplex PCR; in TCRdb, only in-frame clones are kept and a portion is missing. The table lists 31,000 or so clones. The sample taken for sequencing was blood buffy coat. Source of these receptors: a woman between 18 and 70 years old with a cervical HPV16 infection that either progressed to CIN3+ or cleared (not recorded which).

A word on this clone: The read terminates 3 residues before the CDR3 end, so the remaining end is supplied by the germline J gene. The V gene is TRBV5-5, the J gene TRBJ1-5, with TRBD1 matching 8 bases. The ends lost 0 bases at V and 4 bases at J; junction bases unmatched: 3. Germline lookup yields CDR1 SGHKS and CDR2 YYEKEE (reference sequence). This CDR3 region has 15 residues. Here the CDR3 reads CASSLAGGWNQPQHF. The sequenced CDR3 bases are TGTGCCAGCAGCTTGGCAGGGGGCTGGAATCAGCCC. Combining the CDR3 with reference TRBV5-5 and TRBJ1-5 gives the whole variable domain DAGVTQSPTHLIKTRGQQVTLRCSPISGHKSVSWYQQVLGQGPQFIFQYYEKEERGRGNFPDRFSARQFPNYSSELNVNALLLGDSALYLCASSLAGGWNQPQHFGDGTRLSIL.

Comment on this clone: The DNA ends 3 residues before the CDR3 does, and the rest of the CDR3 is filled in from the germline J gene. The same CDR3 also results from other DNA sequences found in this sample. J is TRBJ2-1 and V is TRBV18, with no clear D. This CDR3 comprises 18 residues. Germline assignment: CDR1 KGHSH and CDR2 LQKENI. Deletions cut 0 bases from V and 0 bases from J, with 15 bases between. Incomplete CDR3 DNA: TGTGCCAGCTCACCACCGTTCTTGGGCTCGAGCTCCTACAATGAG. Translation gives CASSPPFLGSSSYNE. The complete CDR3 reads CASSPPFLGSSSYNEQFF.

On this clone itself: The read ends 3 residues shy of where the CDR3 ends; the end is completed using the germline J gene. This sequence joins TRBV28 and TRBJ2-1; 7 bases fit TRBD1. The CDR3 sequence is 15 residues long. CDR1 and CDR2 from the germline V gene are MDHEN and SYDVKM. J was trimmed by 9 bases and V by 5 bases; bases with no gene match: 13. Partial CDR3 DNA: TGTGCCAGCAGTGAGACAGGGTCTACAGGGGTTGAG. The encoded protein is CASSETGSTGVE. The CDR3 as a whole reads CASSETGSTGVEQFF.

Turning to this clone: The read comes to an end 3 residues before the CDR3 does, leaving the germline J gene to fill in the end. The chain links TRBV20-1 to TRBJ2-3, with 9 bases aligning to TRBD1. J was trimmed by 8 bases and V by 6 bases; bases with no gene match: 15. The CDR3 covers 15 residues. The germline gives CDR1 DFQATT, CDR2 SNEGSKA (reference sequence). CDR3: CSAPRPGQGTGTQYF. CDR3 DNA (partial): TGCAGTGCCCCCCGCCCGGGACAGGGAACTGGTACG.

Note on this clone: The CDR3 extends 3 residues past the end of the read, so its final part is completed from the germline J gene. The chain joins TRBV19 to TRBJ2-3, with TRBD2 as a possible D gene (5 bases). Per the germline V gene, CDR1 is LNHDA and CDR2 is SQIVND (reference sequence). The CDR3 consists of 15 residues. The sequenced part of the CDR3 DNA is TGTGCCAGTAGTATAGGAGGGTCCGGCAATCAGCCG. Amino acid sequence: CASSIGGSGNQP. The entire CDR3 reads CASSIGGSGNQPQYF.

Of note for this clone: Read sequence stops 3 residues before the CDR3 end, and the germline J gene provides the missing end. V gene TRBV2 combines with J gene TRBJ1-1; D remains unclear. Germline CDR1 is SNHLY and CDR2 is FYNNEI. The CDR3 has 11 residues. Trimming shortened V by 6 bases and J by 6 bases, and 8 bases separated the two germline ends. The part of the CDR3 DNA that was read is TGTGCCAGCAGGGTTAGCGCTGAA. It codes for CASRVSAE. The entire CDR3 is CASRVSAEAFF.

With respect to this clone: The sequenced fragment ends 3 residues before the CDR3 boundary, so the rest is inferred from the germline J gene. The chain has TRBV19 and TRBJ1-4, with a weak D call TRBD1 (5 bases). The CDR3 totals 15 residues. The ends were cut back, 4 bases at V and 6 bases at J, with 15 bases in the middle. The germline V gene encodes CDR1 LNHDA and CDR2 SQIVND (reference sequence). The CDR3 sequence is CASSNWAGLDEKLFF. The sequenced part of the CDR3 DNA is TGTGCCAGTAGTAATTGGGCAGGGTTGGATGAAAAA.

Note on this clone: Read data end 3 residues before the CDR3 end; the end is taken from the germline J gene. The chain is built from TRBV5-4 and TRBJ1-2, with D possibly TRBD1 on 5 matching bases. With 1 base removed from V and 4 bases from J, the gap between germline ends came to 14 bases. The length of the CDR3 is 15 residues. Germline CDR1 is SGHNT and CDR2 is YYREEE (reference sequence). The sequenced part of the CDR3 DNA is TGTGCCAGCAGCTTGACGAGACAGCCGTTCTATGGC. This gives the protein CASSLTRQPFYG. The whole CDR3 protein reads CASSLTRQPFYGYTF.

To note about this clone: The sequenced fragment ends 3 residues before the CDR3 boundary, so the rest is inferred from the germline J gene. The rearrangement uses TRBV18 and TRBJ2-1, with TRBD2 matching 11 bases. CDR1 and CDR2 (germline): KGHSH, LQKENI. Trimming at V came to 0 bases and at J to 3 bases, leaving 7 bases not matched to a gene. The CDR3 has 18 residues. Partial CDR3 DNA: TGTGCCAGCTCACCACCATTGGGACTAGCGGACTTCTACAATGAG. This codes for CASSPPLGLADFYNE. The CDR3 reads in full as CASSPPLGLADFYNEQFF.

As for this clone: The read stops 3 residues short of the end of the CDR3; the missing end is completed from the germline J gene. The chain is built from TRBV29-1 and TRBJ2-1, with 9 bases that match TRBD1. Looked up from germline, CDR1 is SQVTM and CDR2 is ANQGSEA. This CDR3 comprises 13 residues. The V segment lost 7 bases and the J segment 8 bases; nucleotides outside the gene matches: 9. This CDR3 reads CSGNGQGKDEQFF. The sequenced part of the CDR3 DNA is TGCAGCGGTAATGGACAGGGGAAAGATGAG.

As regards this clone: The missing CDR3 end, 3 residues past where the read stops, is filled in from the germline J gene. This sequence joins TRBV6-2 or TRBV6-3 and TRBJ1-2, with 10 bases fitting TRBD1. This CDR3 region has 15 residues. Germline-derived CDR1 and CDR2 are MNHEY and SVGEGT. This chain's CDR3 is CASSVTRQGANGYTF. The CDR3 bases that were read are TGTGCCAGCAGTGTCACCCGACAGGGGGCGAACGGC.

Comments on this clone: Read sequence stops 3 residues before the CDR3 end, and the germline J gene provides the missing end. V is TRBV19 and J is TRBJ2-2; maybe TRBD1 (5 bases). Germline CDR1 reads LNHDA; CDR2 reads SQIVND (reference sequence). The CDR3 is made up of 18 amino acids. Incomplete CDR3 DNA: TGTGCCAGTAGTATAGCCGGGTCCCTACACTCTGGGGCCAACGTG. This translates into CASSIAGSLHSGANV. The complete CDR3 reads CASSIAGSLHSGANVLFF.

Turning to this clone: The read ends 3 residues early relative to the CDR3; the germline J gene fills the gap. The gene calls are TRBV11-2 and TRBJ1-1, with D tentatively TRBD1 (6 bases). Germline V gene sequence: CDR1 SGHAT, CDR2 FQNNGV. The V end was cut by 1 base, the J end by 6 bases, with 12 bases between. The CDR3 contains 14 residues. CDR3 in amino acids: CASSLGGGGPEAFF. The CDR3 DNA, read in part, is TGTGCCAGCAGCTTAGGAGGCGGGGGCCCTGAA.

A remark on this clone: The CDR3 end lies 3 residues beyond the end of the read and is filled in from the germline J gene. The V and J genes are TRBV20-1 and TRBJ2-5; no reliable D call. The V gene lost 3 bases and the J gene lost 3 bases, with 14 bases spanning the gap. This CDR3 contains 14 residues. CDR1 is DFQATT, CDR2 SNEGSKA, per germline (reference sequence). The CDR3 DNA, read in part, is TGCAGTGCTAGTCTATCTCTAGGCAAAGAGACC. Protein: CSASLSLGKET. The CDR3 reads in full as CSASLSLGKETQYF.

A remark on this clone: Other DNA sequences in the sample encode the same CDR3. The sequenced CDR3 bases are TGTGCCTGGAGTTCCACAGGGGGCTACGAG. As protein: CAWSSTGGYE. In full, the CDR3 is CAWSSTGGYEQYF. The chain uses TRBV30 and TRBJ2-7; 8 bases line up with TRBD1. The missing CDR3 end, 3 residues past where the read stops, is filled in from the germline J gene. This CDR3 contains 13 residues. CDR1 and CDR2 from the germline V gene are GTSNPN and SVGIG (reference sequence). V was pared by 2 bases and J by 3 bases, with 3 bases of the junction left unmatched.

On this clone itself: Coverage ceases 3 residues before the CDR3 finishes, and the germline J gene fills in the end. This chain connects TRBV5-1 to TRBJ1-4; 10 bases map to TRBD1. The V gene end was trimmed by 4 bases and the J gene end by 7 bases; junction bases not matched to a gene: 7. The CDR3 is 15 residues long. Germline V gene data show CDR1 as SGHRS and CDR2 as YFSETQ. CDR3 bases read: TGCGCCAGCAGCCCCCCGGACAGGGGGAGTGAAAAA. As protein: CASSPPDRGSEK. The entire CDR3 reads CASSPPDRGSEKLFF.